The clone carrying this TCR beta chain was seen repeatedly, ten times or more. Via MiXCR, TCRdb re-called the reads, giving one row per CDR3 protein. The sample holds approximately 490,000 distinct CDR3 sequences, over 9% seen once. CDR3 size: 15 residues. Trimming took 6 bases from V and 2 from J, leaving 18 bases between them. Germline V gene lookup returns CDR1 DFQATT and CDR2 SNEGSKA (reference sequence). The sample belongs to a study of T cell repertoires in cytomegalovirus infection. Across the whole study: Both CMV infection and a matching HLA type were indicated by public TCR beta signatures.

Sequencing input: PBMCs. J is TRBJ2-3 and V is TRBV20-1; maybe TRBD2 (7 bases). This sequence originates from a human donor in good health (CMV status not recorded). Some clones in this sample may be carry-over from other donors' samples. The CDR3 loop reads CSAHLAGADTDTQYF. The CDR3, as DNA: TGCAGTGCCCACCTTGCGGGGGCCGACACAGATACGCAGTATTTT.